This T cell receptor (beta chain) was retrieved from a study of T-cell reconstitution after alpha-beta-depleted transplantation in children. Regarding the study as a whole: The origin of high day-60 TCRbeta diversity in some patients lay in surviving recipient T cells and thymic progenitors. Fresh T-cell production supplied most of the T-cell counts and diversity seen one year after transplant. After transplant, at about two months, alpha-beta T cells were reportedly derived from several hundred expanded graft clones.

Of note for this clonotype: The antigen remains undetermined.

The CDR3 has 15 amino acids. Between the trimmed V and J ends, which lost 0 bases and 1 base, there was a span of 8 bases. Per germline, CDR1 SGHRS and CDR2 YFSETQ. The authors prepared the TCRbeta library with unique molecular identifiers. TCRdb re-analysed the PCR reads in MiXCR, keeping a single row per CDR3 protein. The data contain under 100,000 distinct CDR3 sequences, about 16% of them seen just once; the ten biggest clones take up 20%. Source: PBMCs, mostly from graft donor cells, taken 180 days after TCRalphabeta/CD19-depleted stem cell transplant. The TCR was taken from a male patient between 2 and 10 years old who had a stem cell transplant for acute lymphoblastic leukemia, so the T cells may come from the graft donor. This chain uses TRBV5-1 with TRBJ2-1; D is uncertain. DNA of the CDR3: TGCGCCAGCAGCTTGGTTCAGCTATCCTACAATGAGCAGTTCTTC. Its protein is CASSLVQLSYNEQFF.